What follows are 20 T cell receptor beta chains derived from one specimen sequenced in a study of Ad26.COV2.S vaccination and SARS-CoV-2 variants. Treatment of the sample: around 19 received Ad26.COV2.S at low or high dose, single or two shots; about five received placebo; per-sample allocation not given. Specimens were obtained on day 63 following the first vaccine or placebo injection. Clones were read by immunoSEQ multiplex PCR, and TCRdb kept only the in-frame ones, dropping some. The sample lists some 410,000 clones; around 92% were seen once. The material sequenced was peripheral blood, taken in a trial of Ad26.COV2.S vaccine versus placebo. The receptors were gathered from a person aged 18-60 years who received the Ad26.COV2.S COVID-19 vaccine or a placebo.

The CDR3 DNA reads TGTGCCAGTTCCCCAGGGGGACAGGGGGCGAACTATGGCTACACCTTC. Amino acids: CASSPGGQGANYGYTF. This chain connects TRBV19 to TRBJ1-2, with 12 bases aligning to TRBD1. The CDR3 covers 16 residues. Germline V gene sequence: CDR1 LNHDA, CDR2 SQIVND (reference sequence). Trimming took 8 bases from V and 2 from J; bases not matched to a gene: 9.

This clone was detected once. This rearrangement joins TRBV2 to TRBJ2-5, with 16 bases lining up with TRBD2. V shed 6 bases and J 7 bases; nucleotides not matched to a gene: 11. Germline CDR1 is SNHLY and CDR2 is FYNNEI. CDR3 length: 17 amino acids. CDR3 nucleotide sequence: TGTGCCAGCAGAGGAAGCGGGACTAGCGGGGGGGCAGGGACCCAGTACTTC. Amino acid sequence: CASRGSGTSGGAGTQYF.

CDR3 amino acids: CATAVGPLSDTQYF. The CDR3 coding sequence is TGTGCCACGGCGGTGGGGCCCCTCTCAGATACGCAGTATTTT. The J gene is TRBJ2-3, the V gene TRBV10-3; TRBD1 might be the D (5 bases). Trimming pared 10 bases from V and 4 bases from J, leaving 18 bases between. The CDR3 runs 14 residues. Germline V CDR1 and CDR2: ENHRY, SYGVKD.

The chain links TRBV9 to TRBJ1-4; 7 bases line up with TRBD1. J was trimmed by 8 bases and V by 1 base; bases with no gene match: 11. The CDR3 spans 16 residues. Germline assignment: CDR1 SGDLS and CDR2 YYNGEE. The CDR3 DNA is TGTGCCAGCAGCGTAAGTGAGGGGGCAGGTTTCGAAAAACTGTTTTTT. Its translation is CASSVSEGAGFEKLFF. Filled out from reference TRBV9 and TRBJ1-4, the complete variable domain reads DSGVTQTPKHLITATGQRVTLRCSPRSGDLSVYWYQQSLDQGLQFLIQYYNGEERAKGNILERFSAQQFPDLHSELNLSSLELGDSALYFCASSVSEGAGFEKLFFGSGTQLSVL.

This rearrangement joins TRBV7-8 to TRBJ2-3; 8 bases are a match to TRBD2. CDR1 and CDR2 from the germline V gene are SGHVS and FQNEAQ. The CDR3 contains 15 residues. With V trimmed by 6 bases and J by 1 base, 6 bases remained unmatched. The CDR3 DNA is TGTGCCAGCAGTTCGGGGGGGCTTCGCACAGATACGCAGTATTTT. Protein: CASSSGGLRTDTQYF.

The gene calls are TRBV7-2 and TRBJ2-1; TRBD1 is a possible D gene (7 bases). The V end was cut by 2 bases, the J end by 4 bases, with 21 bases between. The V gene's germline CDR1 is SGHTA and CDR2 FQGNSA. The CDR3 covers 18 residues. In DNA, the CDR3 is TGTGCCAGCAGCTTAATCTCAGGGGGGACAGACGATTACAATGAGCAGTTCTTC. Its translation is CASSLISGGTDDYNEQFF.

The chain combines TRBV5-1 with TRBJ2-5, with D tentatively TRBD1 (6 bases). Germline assignment: CDR1 SGHRS and CDR2 YFSETQ. Deletions cut 4 bases from V and 1 base from J, with 20 bases between. The CDR3 contains 17 residues. CDR3 amino acids: CASSQVGTLRTQETQYF. The CDR3 DNA follows: TGCGCCAGCAGCCAAGTCGGGACACTACGGACCCAAGAGACCCAGTACTTC.

CDR3 amino acids: CASSEIGASFNEQFF. CDR3 DNA sequence: TGTGCCAGCAGTGAGATCGGGGCCTCTTTTAATGAGCAGTTCTTC. The chain couples TRBV6-4 to TRBJ2-1; tentatively, D is TRBD1 or TRBD2 (5 bases each). Germline CDR1 and CDR2: MRHNA and SNTAGT. V lost 3 bases, J lost 7 bases, and 16 bases lay in between. CDR3 length: 15 residues.

The chain has TRBV2 and TRBJ2-3; D is ambiguous. The V gene lost 7 bases and the J gene lost 4 bases, with 9 bases spanning the gap. This CDR3 region has 12 residues. CDR1 is SNHLY, CDR2 FYNNEI, per germline. The CDR3 bases are TGTGCCAGCACCATGTGGTCAGATACGCAGTATTTT. The encoded protein is CASTMWSDTQYF.

J is TRBJ1-3 and V is TRBV11-2; D is unresolved. CDR3 size: 14 residues. The V end was cut by 0 bases, the J end by 4 bases, with 7 bases between. The germline V gene has CDR1 SGHAT and CDR2 FQNNGV. CDR3 DNA sequence: TGTGCCAGCAGCTTAGATGTCCCCGGAAACACCATATATTTT. Encoded protein: CASSLDVPGNTIYF. The complete variable domain, with remaining parts taken from reference TRBV11-2 and TRBJ1-3, reads EAGVAQSPRYKIIEKRQSVAFWCNPISGHATLYWYQQILGQGPKLLIQFQNNGVVDDSQLPKDRFSAERLKGVDSTLKIQPAKLEDSAVYLCASSLDVPGNTIYFGEGSWLTVV.

This chain uses TRBV7-9 with TRBJ1-1, with 7 nucleotides matching TRBD1. V was clipped by 5 bases and J by 9 bases; unmatched bases: 18. The CDR3 length is 16 residues. Germline V CDR1 and CDR2: SEHNR, FQNEAQ (reference sequence). CDR3 coding DNA: TGTGCCAGCAGCGATCCCCCGGACAGGAAGCGTCTGAAAGCTTTCTTT. Amino acid sequence: CASSDPPDRKRLKAFF.

The V gene is TRBV27, the J gene TRBJ1-2; D is ambiguous. V was shortened by 0 bases and J by 4 bases, with 12 bases between the two germline ends. Per the germline V gene, CDR1 is MNHEY and CDR2 is SMNVEV (reference sequence). CDR3 length: 15 residues. The CDR3 loop reads CASSLSWQGIYGYTF. CDR3 in DNA: TGTGCCAGCAGTTTATCGTGGCAAGGGATCTATGGCTACACCTTC.

This rearrangement joins TRBV7-2 to TRBJ2-5, with D unresolved. The CDR3 consists of 15 residues. Trimming left V 1 base short and J 1 base short, with 10 bases between. Germline V CDR1 and CDR2: SGHTA, FQGNSA. CDR3 nucleotides: TGTGCCAGCAGCTTAGTATCCGCAGGCCAAGAGACCCAGTACTTC. This codes for CASSLVSAGQETQYF.

The chain joins TRBV7-2 to TRBJ2-3; D gene ambiguous. The CDR3 covers 12 residues. Trimming shortened V by 4 bases and J by 5 bases, and 7 bases separated the two germline ends. Germline CDR1 reads SGHTA; CDR2 reads FQGNSA. The CDR3 region is CASSSSLDTQYF. CDR3 DNA: TGTGCCAGCAGCTCCTCATTAGATACGCAGTATTTT.

This CDR3 reads CASSTYIGTGGTEAFF. The CDR3 nucleotides read TGTGCCAGCAGCACGTACATAGGGACAGGGGGCACTGAAGCTTTCTTT. This chain uses TRBV9 with TRBJ1-1; 11 bases line up with TRBD1. Germline-derived CDR1 and CDR2 are SGDLS and YYNGEE. This CDR3 has 16 residues. The V gene end was trimmed by 4 bases and the J gene end by 4 bases; junction bases not matched to a gene: 9.

The chain carries TRBV10-2 and TRBJ1-2; a possible D gene is TRBD1 (5 bases). The CDR3 is 16 amino acids. Per the germline V gene, CDR1 is WSHSY and CDR2 is SAAADI. Trimming cost V 3 bases and J 6 bases, with 20 bases left between them. CDR3 coding DNA: TGCGCCAGCAGTGACTTGAGTGGCGCTCTCAGGGATGGCTACACCTTC. It encodes CASSDLSGALRDGYTF.

The chain is built from TRBV24-1 and TRBJ1-1, with D hard to call. This CDR3 is 16 amino acids long. Germline V CDR1 and CDR2: KGHDR, SFDVKD. V was shortened by 9 bases and J by 4 bases, with 23 bases between the two germline ends. The CDR3 DNA is TGTGCCACCTTTACAGATGATTGGTGGGGAATCACTGAAGCTTTCTTT. Encoded protein: CATFTDDWWGITEAFF.

This clone has a single count. The genes are TRBV3-1 (or the pseudogene TRBV3-2) and TRBJ2-1; TRBD2 aligns across 9 bases. The V gene end was trimmed by 0 bases and the J gene end by 4 bases; junction bases not matched to a gene: 7. CDR3 size: 17 residues. CDR1 and CDR2 (germline): LGHDT, YNNKEL (reference sequence). This CDR3 reads CASSQDSRLAVYNEQFF. The CDR3 DNA reads TGTGCCAGCAGCCAAGATTCCCGACTAGCGGTATACAATGAGCAGTTCTTC.

This chain connects TRBV30 to TRBJ2-2; 7 nucleotides agree with TRBD2. The V and J ends lost 3 bases and 8 bases, in that order; junction bases with no gene match: 9. CDR1 is GTSNPN, CDR2 SVGIG, per germline (reference sequence). The CDR3 is made up of 14 amino acids. The DNA of the CDR3 is TGTGCCTGGAGCGATACTAGCGTGTCTGGGGAGCTGTTTTTT. Translating it yields CAWSDTSVSGELFF.

This clone was detected a few times. This chain uses TRBV10-1 with TRBJ1-1; a possible D gene is TRBD1 (5 bases). The CDR3 length is 13 residues. In germline, CDR1 is WNHNN, CDR2 SYGVQD (reference sequence). V was shortened by 4 bases and J by 0 bases, with 6 bases between the two germline ends. This CDR3 reads CASSGGVNTEAFF. The DNA for the CDR3 is TGCGCCAGCAGTGGAGGGGTGAACACTGAAGCTTTCTTT.